Listed below are T cell receptor beta chains from one sample, sequenced in a study of shared clonotypes between healthy human individuals. Data came from immunoSEQ multiplex PCR; TCRdb stores just in-frame clones and leaves some out. The sample lists hundreds of thousands of clones; about 90% were seen once. Input material: naive CD8+ T cells sorted from blood. The receptors derive from a young man in good health. Each CDR3 is given with its conserved first and last residue. Each record gives: J gene, V gene, clone size, D gene, CDR3 DNA, CDR3 protein. The D gene is left open where the match is weak. Where a row states a size, it is once, few, many or the class of an expanded clone; other rows omit it.

>TRBJ2-3|TRBV4-1|-|-
TGCGCCAGCAGCCAAGCCCCGGAAGATACGCAGTATTTT
CASSQAPEDTQYF
>TRBJ2-7|TRBV20-1|-|-
TGCAGTTACGGGCTCTACGAGCAGTACTTC
CSYGLYEQYF
>TRBJ2-5|TRBV21-1|-|-
TGTGCCAGCATCGCCCTCAGTTACCAAGAGACCCAGTACTTC
CASIALSYQETQYF
>TRBJ2-1|TRBV27|-|-
TGTGCCAGCAGTCTATCGCTGGAGGCCAATGAGCAGTTCTTC
CASSLSLEANEQFF
>TRBJ1-5|TRBV19|once|TRBD1
TGTGCCAGTAGTTTGCCGGGACAGGGTTTTAATCAGCCCCAGCATTTT
CASSLPGQGFNQPQHF
>TRBJ2-3|TRBV19|once|-
TGTGCCAGTTCACTAGCTTCCCCAGATACGCAGTATTTT
CASSLASPDTQYF
>TRBJ2-1|TRBV4-1|-|-
TGCGCCAGCAGCAACAGGGATTACAATGAGCAGTTCTTC
CASSNRDYNEQFF
>TRBJ2-3|TRBV29-1|-|-
TGCAGCGTTGTGGTAGCGGTCACAGATACGCAGTATTTT
CSVVVAVTDTQYF
>TRBJ2-7|TRBV2|-|-
TGTGCCAGCAGTGGTGGCAGGGGGGCCTACGAGCAGTACTTC
CASSGGRGAYEQYF
>TRBJ2-1|TRBV7-8|-|TRBD2
TGTGCCAGCAGCTCAAGACTAGCGGGAGGGATCAATGAGCAGTTCTTC
CASSSRLAGGINEQFF
>TRBJ2-2|TRBV2|-|-
TGTGCCAGCAGTGATTGGGGGAACACCGGGGAGCTGTTTTTT
CASSDWGNTGELFF
>TRBJ2-5|TRBV21-1|-|-
TGTGCCAGCGGGGGACAGGGGCTAAAAGAGACCCAGTACTTC
CASGGQGLKETQYF
>TRBJ2-1|TRBV13|once|-
TGTGCCAGCAGCTCGGGGTATGAGCAGTTCTTC
CASSSGYEQFF
>TRBJ1-2|TRBV29-1|-|TRBD1
TGCAGCGTTGAAGGGACAGGGAACTATGGCTACACCTTC
CSVEGTGNYGYTF
>TRBJ2-5|TRBV9|-|-
TGTGCCAGCAGCGTAGACTTGGGGCAGCAAGAGACCCAGTACTTC
CASSVDLGQQETQYF
>TRBJ1-2|TRBV5-1|-|-
TGCGCCAGCAGTCCCGGCGTCGGCAGGGCCAATTCTGGCTACACCTTC
CASSPGVGRANSGYTF
>TRBJ2-7|TRBV7-2|-|TRBD1
TGTGCCAGCAGCACGGGACAGATCCCCTCCGAGCAGTACTTC
CASSTGQIPSEQYF
>TRBJ2-7|TRBV11-3|-|-
TGTGCCAGCAGCGATTTCAACGGGCACGAGCAGTACTTC
CASSDFNGHEQYF
>TRBJ2-2|TRBV19|-|-
TGTGCCAGTAGTATAGGGAACACCGGGGAGCTGTTTTTT
CASSIGNTGELFF
>TRBJ1-1|TRBV14|once|-
TGTGCCAGCCATCGGGGGGAGTTGAACACTGAAGCTTTCTTT
CASHRGELNTEAFF
>TRBJ2-7|TRBV28|-|-
TGTGCCAGCAGCACGGGTAGCGGAACCTACGAGCAGTACTTC
CASSTGSGTYEQYF
>TRBJ2-7|TRBV9|-|TRBD1
TGTGCCAGCAGCCTGGGACAGGGAGCCTACGAGCAGTACTTC
CASSLGQGAYEQYF
>TRBJ2-2|TRBV5-1|-|-
TGCGCCAGCAGCTTGAACAGTAGGCGGGAGCTGTTTTTT
CASSLNSRRELFF
>TRBJ2-7|TRBV7-2|-|-
TGTGCCAGCAGCCCTGGGATCTCCTTCTACGAGCAGTACTTC
CASSPGISFYEQYF
>TRBJ2-3|TRBV2|-|-
TGTGCCAGCAGGGGGGGGCCAAGCACAGATACGCAGTATTTT
CASRGGPSTDTQYF
>TRBJ1-2|TRBV15|-|-
TGTGCCACCAGCAGAGGAATTGACAGCCCTAACTATGGCTACACCTTC
CATSRGIDSPNYGYTF
>TRBJ2-7|TRBV7-2|-|-
TGTGCCAGCAGTTTCGAGGGTTGGTACGAGCAGTACTTC
CASSFEGWYEQYF
>TRBJ2-3|TRBV9|-|-
TGTGCCAGCAGCGTAGACGACATCAGCACAGATACGCAGTATTTT
CASSVDDISTDTQYF
>TRBJ2-7|TRBV11-2|-|-
TGTGCCAGCTCTACCGACGAGCAGTACTTC
CASSTDEQYF
>TRBJ2-2|TRBV4-2|-|-
TGTGCCAGCAGCCAAGATCCCCCGGGGGTGAACACCGGGGAGCTGTTTTTT
CASSQDPPGVNTGELFF
>TRBJ1-1|TRBV5-6|-|-
TGTGCCAGCAGCTTGGAGGCCGGGAACGCTGAAGCTTTCTTT
CASSLEAGNAEAFF
>TRBJ2-2|TRBV28|-|-
TGTGCCAGCAGTCCCCAGATTGGTAGCACCGGGGAGCTGTTTTTT
CASSPQIGSTGELFF
>TRBJ2-1|TRBV27|-|-
TGTGCCAGCAGGGTAGCCGACAATGAGCAGTTCTTC
CASRVADNEQFF